The 21 T cell receptor beta chains given below trace back to one sample, sequenced in a study of control samples from healthy donors and cancer patients. Measured with immunoSEQ multiplex PCR; TCRdb has only the in-frame clones, and not every one. The table lists 200,000 to 250,000 clones, 85% to 95% of them singletons, with around 1.5% in the top ten. Sequenced sample: blood. The receptors originated from a man aged 45 to 65 in good health.

This clone showed up just once. The chain uses TRBV28 and TRBJ1-2, with no clear D. This CDR3 has 12 amino acids. Trimming shortened V by 2 bases and J by 0 bases, and 1 base separated the two germline ends. Germline V lookup: CDR1 MDHEN, CDR2 SYDVKM. CDR3 region: CASSLANYGYTF. The CDR3 DNA follows: TGTGCCAGCAGTTTAGCTAACTATGGCTACACCTTC.

V and J are TRBV12-5 and TRBJ1-1; D call uncertain. Between the trimmed V and J ends, which lost 1 base and 11 bases, there was a span of 11 bases. Germline-derived CDR1 and CDR2 are LGHNT and FRNRAP. This CDR3 is 12 amino acids long. The CDR3 loop is CASGLEPTGAFF. Here the CDR3 DNA reads TGTGCTAGTGGTTTGGAACCCACGGGGGCTTTCTTT.

The chain is built from TRBV18 and TRBJ1-1; TRBD1 matches 8 bases. CDR1 is KGHSH, CDR2 LQKENI, per germline. There are 11 residues in the CDR3. V trimming: 6 bases; J trimming: 10 bases; junction bases outside the gene matches: 4. In DNA form, the CDR3 reads TGTGCCAGCTCGGAGGACAGGGTAGCTTTCTTT. This gives the protein CASSEDRVAFF. The full variable domain, completed using reference TRBV18 and TRBJ1-1, is NAGVMQNPRHLVRRRGQEARLRCSPMKGHSHVYWYRQLPEEGLKFMVYLQKENIIDESGMPKERFSAEFPKEGPSILRIQQVVRGDSAAYFCASSEDRVAFFGQGTRLTVV.

The chain is built from TRBV3-1 (or the pseudogene TRBV3-2) and TRBJ2-5; 12 bases fit TRBD2. Trimming removed 3 bases from V and 4 bases from J; junction bases left unmatched: 3. The length of the CDR3 is 15 residues. Germline V lookup: CDR1 LGHDT, CDR2 YNNKEL (reference sequence). The CDR3 sequence: CASSHLAGGGETQYF. Written as DNA, the CDR3 is TGTGCCAGCAGCCACCTAGCGGGGGGGGGAGAGACCCAGTACTTC.

The genes are TRBV15 and TRBJ2-7; D remains ambiguous. The CDR3 contains 16 residues. The germline V and J ends were trimmed by 0 bases and 0 bases, with 12 bases remaining between them. CDR1 and CDR2 (germline): LNHNV, YYDKDF (reference sequence). This CDR3 reads CATSRDRALSSYEQYF. The CDR3 DNA is TGTGCCACCAGCAGAGATCGGGCTTTGAGCTCCTACGAGCAGTACTTC. Together with reference TRBV15 and TRBJ2-7, the CDR3 gives the full variable domain: DAMVIQNPRYQVTQFGKPVTLSCSQTLNHNVMYWYQQKSSQAPKLLFHYYDKDFNNEADTPDNFQSRRPNTSFCFLDIRSPGLGDTAMYLCATSRDRALSSYEQYFGPGTRLTVT.

Note on this clone: Likely a read error: the CDR3 ends without its conserved phenylalanine or tryptophan. The DNA is left out, because the CDR3 cannot be placed on it with certainty; the CDR3 is given as TCRdb lists it. The V gene is TRBV23-1, the J gene TRBJ1-1; the D call of TRBD1 is as the table states it, not checked on the DNA. TRBV23-1 is filed as an ORF, its function uncertain. The CDR3 is 11 residues long, ends included. CDR3: CASSQEVSHSG.

The rearrangement links TRBV10-3 to TRBJ2-7; the D gene could be TRBD1 or TRBD2 (5 bases each). CDR3 length equals 14 residues. The germline gives CDR1 ENHRY, CDR2 SYGVKD. The V end was cut by 5 bases, the J end by 2 bases, with 13 bases between. The CDR3 region is CAISTWGPTYEQYF. CDR3 nucleotides: TGTGCCATCAGTACCTGGGGACCAACCTACGAGCAGTACTTC.

The chain employs TRBV15 and TRBJ2-3; D gene ambiguous. V lost 5 bases and J lost 2, with 8 bases in between. From germline, CDR1 is LNHNV and CDR2 YYDKDF (reference sequence). The CDR3 totals 13 residues. The CDR3 DNA sequence: TGTGCCACCAGCGGACCTTTCACAGATACGCAGTATTTT. The encoded protein is CATSGPFTDTQYF.

This chain joins TRBV5-4 and TRBJ2-2; TRBD2 matches 8 bases. CDR3 length equals 18 residues. Germline lookup yields CDR1 SGHNT and CDR2 YYREEE (reference sequence). The junction had 10 bases not matched to a gene; V was cut back by 2 bases and J by 1 base. CDR3 bases: TGTGCCAGCAGCTTCCCGGGTTCGCGGGGGGAGAACACCGGGGAGCTGTTTTTT. It translates to CASSFPGSRGENTGELFF.

The V call is TRBV9, the J call TRBJ2-5; D possibly corresponds to TRBD1 (6 bases). V lost 0 bases to trimming and J lost 1 base, with 13 bases between them. The length of the CDR3 is 16 residues. Germline V lookup: CDR1 SGDLS, CDR2 YYNGEE. CDR3 in DNA: TGTGCCAGCAGCGTAGCGGATTTCAGGGGCCAAGAGACCCAGTACTTC. Its protein product is CASSVADFRGQETQYF.

Only one count was recorded for this clone. The CDR3 here is CASSLLMVGGGNTIYF. DNA for the CDR3: TGCGCCAGCAGCCTTTTAATGGTGGGAGGTGGAAACACCATATATTTT. The chain couples TRBV5-1 to TRBJ1-3; no definite D call. Trimming cost V 4 bases and J 3 bases, with 17 bases left between them. The CDR3 covers 16 residues. Germline CDR1 is SGHRS and CDR2 is YFSETQ.

The chain links TRBV7-2 to TRBJ1-3; TRBD1 matches 9 bases. This CDR3 region has 16 residues. Looked up from germline, CDR1 is SGHTA and CDR2 is FQGNSA. Germline trimming cut 1 base from V and 7 bases from J; bases unmatched to any gene: 8. CDR3 sequence reads: CASSLGAGTGRNTIYF. For the CDR3, the DNA is TGTGCCAGCAGCTTAGGTGCCGGGACAGGGAGGAACACCATATATTTT.

This clone was recorded a few times. The CDR3 loop is CASSLEGSGEKLFF. DNA of the CDR3: TGCGCCAGCAGCTTGGAGGGGAGTGGTGAAAAACTGTTTTTT. V and J are TRBV5-1 and TRBJ1-4; weak D call: TRBD1 (5 bases). Germline V gives CDR1 SGHRS, CDR2 YFSETQ. The CDR3 is made up of 14 amino acids. The germline V and J ends were trimmed by 0 bases and 7 bases, with 10 bases remaining between them.

V is TRBV3-1 (or the pseudogene TRBV3-2) and J is TRBJ2-1; D possibly corresponds to TRBD2 (5 bases). V lost 4 bases and J 7 bases, leaving 11 bases between the germline ends. Germline CDR1 and CDR2: LGHDT and YNNKEL (reference sequence). The CDR3 totals 13 residues. The CDR3 reads CASSPEVGNEQFF. The CDR3 DNA sequence: TGTGCCAGCAGCCCGGAGGTGGGGAATGAGCAGTTCTTC.

The chain has TRBV6-2 or TRBV6-3 and TRBJ2-3, with 8 bases matching TRBD2. V lost 4 bases to trimming and J lost 9 bases; unmatched junction nucleotides: 18. Germline assignment: CDR1 MNHEY and CDR2 SVGEGT. The length of the CDR3 is 17 residues. CDR3 in DNA: TGTGCCAGCAGTTTTCTCATCACTAGCGGTCTGGCTCAGACGCAGTATTTT. Translation gives CASSFLITSGLAQTQYF.

The sample holds one count of this clone. The chain has TRBV9 and TRBJ1-6; no clear D. Germline-derived CDR1 and CDR2 are SGDLS and YYNGEE. The CDR3 totals 15 residues. V gave up 3 bases and J gave up 3 bases, with 10 bases separating them. CDR3 loop: CASSAWGSYNSPLHF. In DNA, the CDR3 is TGTGCCAGCAGCGCATGGGGTAGCTATAATTCACCCCTCCACTTT. The whole variable domain, remainder taken from reference TRBV9 and TRBJ1-6, is DSGVTQTPKHLITATGQRVTLRCSPRSGDLSVYWYQQSLDQGLQFLIQYYNGEERAKGNILERFSAQQFPDLHSELNLSSLELGDSALYFCASSAWGSYNSPLHFGNGTRLTVT.

This clone was counted a few times. The V and J genes are TRBV13 and TRBJ1-1, with TRBD1 matching 9 bases. V trimming: 3 bases; J trimming: 12 bases; junction bases outside the gene matches: 8. The CDR3 loop spans 13 amino acids. Germline V gene lookup returns CDR1 PRHDT and CDR2 FYEKMQ (reference sequence). The CDR3 reads CASSLAGTGTSFF. The DNA of the CDR3 is TGTGCCAGCAGCTTGGCCGGGACAGGGACATCTTTCTTT.

This chain connects TRBV18 to TRBJ2-2; 10 bases align to TRBD2. The V gene's germline CDR1 is KGHSH and CDR2 LQKENI. The CDR3 contains 19 residues. The V gene end was trimmed by 0 bases and the J gene end by 1 base; junction bases not matched to a gene: 8. The CDR3 sequence is CASSPPNLAGAMNTGELFF. In DNA form, the CDR3 reads TGTGCCAGCTCACCACCAAATCTAGCGGGGGCGATGAACACCGGGGAGCTGTTTTTT.

This chain uses TRBV2 with TRBJ2-5; 7 positions match TRBD1. In germline, CDR1 is SNHLY, CDR2 FYNNEI. This CDR3 is built from 14 residues. V shed 8 bases, J shed 5 bases, and the junction held 11 bases outside the gene matches. CDR3 sequence reads: CASDRTGRTETQYF. CDR3 coding DNA: TGTGCCAGCGACAGGACAGGTCGCACGGAGACCCAGTACTTC.

V is TRBV6-1 and J is TRBJ2-1, with 10 bases identical to TRBD1. V gave up 4 bases and J gave up 6 bases; unmatched junction bases: 3. Per germline, CDR1 MNHNS and CDR2 SASEGT. This CDR3 spans 14 amino acids. CDR3 DNA sequence: TGTGCCAGCAGTGGACAGGGGGCGGGCAATGAGCAGTTCTTC. Protein: CASSGQGAGNEQFF.

Points on this clone: Other DNA variants within this sample encode the same CDR3. This sequence joins TRBV15 and TRBJ2-7; TRBD1 matches at 8 bases. CDR3 size: 14 residues. The germline CDR1 and CDR2 sequences are LNHNV and YYDKDF (reference sequence). With 3 bases clipped from V and 1 base from J, the junction kept 2 bases outside the gene matches. The CDR3 sequence is CATSRDRVSYEQYF. The CDR3 coding sequence is TGTGCCACCAGCAGGGACAGGGTTTCCTACGAGCAGTACTTC.